The present T cell receptor (beta chain) was sequenced within a study of response to subunit inactivated influenza vaccine. Study observations and caveats: Every seasonal influenza vaccination brings in few new T cells, the authors suggested.

The V gene lost 0 bases and the J gene lost 4 bases, with 9 bases spanning the gap. CDR1 is SGHRS, CDR2 YFSETQ, per germline. The CDR3 runs 14 residues. A single record per CDR3 protein comes from TCRdb applying MiXCR to the RT-PCR reads. The repertoire consists of about 800,000 distinct CDR3 sequences, with roughly 20% occurring once and the leading ten covering roughly a tenth. Comments on this clonotype: Its antigen is as yet unknown.

Sequencing was performed on PBMCs from blood, taken about 5 days after vaccination. This clonotype was obtained from a man aged 45-60 years who received an inactivated influenza vaccine. V gene TRBV5-1 combines with J gene TRBJ2-3; D is unclear. The CDR3 DNA reads TGCGCCAGCAGCTTGGTTTCGGCCCCAGATACGCAGTATTTT. It is translated as CASSLVSAPDTQYF.